The rows below give T cell receptor beta chains drawn from one sample of a study of radiation and T cells in renal cell carcinoma. Only in-frame clones appear in the TCRdb table, and some are missing; sequencing was by immunoSEQ multiplex PCR. The sample gives roughly 150,000 clones, roughly 87% of which show up once; 10% to 15% is in the top ten. Here the sequenced sample was blood, taken from a patient whose treatment included radiotherapy and nephrectomy. Every receptor here comes from a woman aged 50 to 60 with renal cell carcinoma. The CDR3 runs from the conserved cysteine through the conserved F or W.

v_call	j_call	cdr3_aa
TRBV11-2	TRBJ2-3	CASSLGTDTQYF
TRBV6-5	TRBJ2-1	CASSRQGRSEQFF
TRBV6-6	TRBJ1-5	CASTYPLPNQPQHF
TRBV11-2	TRBJ1-3	CASSPGGITSGNTIYF
TRBV6-5	TRBJ1-2	CASSPGTGGLRGYTF
TRBV12-5	TRBJ2-5	CASGTPGVETQYF
TRBV19	TRBJ2-1	CASSGSGLSYNEQFF
TRBV11-3	TRBJ2-3	CASSLTLLAGAADTQYF
TRBV6-4	TRBJ2-2	CASSDTGVTGELFF
TRBV14	TRBJ1-1	CASSQLRNTEAFF
TRBV4-3	TRBJ2-7	CASSHGTDSYEQYF
TRBV4-3	TRBJ1-1	CASSQAGNTEAFF
TRBV2	TRBJ2-5	CASRRGIQETQYF
TRBV11-2	TRBJ2-3	CASSSVTSGITDTQYF
TRBV11-3	TRBJ2-3	CASSLGLTDTQYF
TRBV5-1	TRBJ2-5	CASSPRVGETQYF
TRBV7-9	TRBJ2-1	CASSLGLATYNEQFF
TRBV10-1	TRBJ2-1	CASSDRGEGEQFF
TRBV11-2	TRBJ2-7	CASNPTGINEQYF
TRBV30	TRBJ1-1	CAWSVEFRAVTEAFF
TRBV6-5	TRBJ1-1	CASSFRGGGKDTEAFF
TRBV6-1	TRBJ2-3	CASSGRTGNPDTQYF
TRBV6-5	TRBJ1-1	CASSFRTGGMGTEAFF
TRBV4-1	TRBJ2-7	CASSPLARASEQYF
TRBV19	TRBJ2-3	CASSTETRDTQYF
TRBV4-1	TRBJ1-4	CASSQKGSATNEKLFF
TRBV6-5	TRBJ2-1	CASRPPGQSYNEQFF
TRBV4-1	TRBJ1-2	CASSQATLFEGRGYTF
TRBV6-5	TRBJ1-6	CASTLDRALNSPLHF